The rows below give T cell receptor beta chains drawn from one sample of a study of blood T cell repertoires in COVID-19. TCRdb's table, derived via immunoSEQ multiplex PCR, lists solely in-frame clones and lacks some. This repertoire shows 120,000 or so clones, approximately 80% found once; its top ten account for 12%. Sequencing was carried out using peripheral blood. These receptors were taken from a human donor in a cohort sampled during active COVID-19. CDR3s include the opening cysteine and the closing phenylalanine or tryptophan. A D gene is named only where the DNA matches it firmly. Clone size is given for some rows only: seen once, a few or many times, or a class if the clone is expanded.

length	V	J	D	size	DNA	CDR3
16	TRBV7-2	TRBJ2-3	TRBD2	.	TGTGCCAGCAGCTTAGAGGGTTCTAGCGGGGCAGATACGCAGTATTTT	CASSLEGSSGADTQYF
14	TRBV28	TRBJ1-2	TRBD1	.	TGTGCCAGCAGTTTAGGGCAGGGGGGCTATGGCTACACCTTC	CASSLGQGGYGYTF
14	TRBV9	TRBJ2-7	.	.	TGTGCCAGCAGCGCCACGGATATACAGGGCCAGCAGTACTTC	CASSATDIQGQQYF
15	TRBV18	TRBJ1-5	.	.	TGTGCCAGCTCAACAGGGAGACCTAGCAATCAGCCCCAGCATTTT	CASSTGRPSNQPQHF
20	TRBV24-1	TRBJ1-6	TRBD1	.	TGTGCCACCTTGACCAGTTTAGAGGCACGTAAGGACAGGAGAAATTCACCCCTCCACTTT	CATLTSLEARKDRRNSPLHF
14	TRBV7-2	TRBJ2-1	.	.	TGTGCCAGCAGCCCCGGACATCCCGACCCGGAGCAGTTCTTC	CASSPGHPDPEQFF
11	TRBV6-6	TRBJ1-1	.	.	TGTGCCAGCAGCCCAGACACTGAAGCTTTCTTT	CASSPDTEAFF
12	TRBV14	TRBJ2-3	.	.	TGTGCCAGCAGCCAAGCAGCGAGTACGCAGTATTTT	CASSQAASTQYF
14	TRBV6-5	TRBJ1-2	TRBD1	.	TGTGCCAGCAGTATCCCGGGACAGGGGTTTGGCTACACCTTC	CASSIPGQGFGYTF
20	TRBV18	TRBJ2-1	TRBD1	.	TGTGCCAGCTCACCGGGAATCGGGACAGGGATCTCTAGCTCCTACAATGAGCAGTTCTTC	CASSPGIGTGISSSYNEQFF
12	TRBV5-4	TRBJ2-7	.	few	TGTGCCAGCAGCCCCTGGGGGGACGAGCAGTACTTC	CASSPWGDEQYF
12	TRBV30	TRBJ2-3	.	once	TGTGCCTGGAGTGTACGGGGAGATACGCAGTATTTT	CAWSVRGDTQYF
13	TRBV5-4	TRBJ1-2	.	.	TGTGCCAGCAGCTTGGCCAGAACCTATGGCTACACCTTC	CASSLARTYGYTF
15	TRBV5-1	TRBJ2-7	TRBD2	.	TGCGCCAGCAGCCCCCGACTAGCGGGGGAGGACGAGCAGTACTTC	CASSPRLAGEDEQYF
16	TRBV10-2	TRBJ2-2	TRBD1	.	TGCGCCAGCAGTAGGGCCGGGACAGGGTCCACCGGGGAGCTGTTTTTT	CASSRAGTGSTGELFF
15	TRBV7-2	TRBJ1-6	TRBD1	.	TGTGCCAGCAGCGTCTCGACAGGGTCAGGGTCACCCCTCCACTTT	CASSVSTGSGSPLHF
14	TRBV7-2	TRBJ1-1	.	.	TGTGCCAGCAGCTTCGGCAGGGTATCATCTGAAGCTTTCTTT	CASSFGRVSSEAFF
15	TRBV5-4	TRBJ2-1	TRBD2	.	TGTGCCAGCAGCCGACTAGCGGGGGGAAACAATGAGCAGTTCTTC	CASSRLAGGNNEQFF
14	TRBV29-1	TRBJ2-7	.	.	TGCAGCGTGGAAACAGGGGGGGCCCCCTACGAGCAGTACTTC	CSVETGGAPYEQYF
16	TRBV5-5	TRBJ2-2	TRBD1	few	TGTGCCAGCAGCACTCAAACAGGGGGAGGCACCGGGGAGCTGTTTTTT	CASSTQTGGGTGELFF
13	TRBV19	TRBJ1-1	.	once	TGTGCCAGTAGTTGGTCCCCGGACACTGAAGCTTTCTTT	CASSWSPDTEAFF
12	TRBV7-9	TRBJ2-7	.	few	TGTGCCAGCAGACCCCTGGAGGGCGAGCAGTACTTC	CASRPLEGEQYF
13	TRBV5-4	TRBJ1-2	TRBD1	.	TGTGCCAGCAGCCGGGACAGAATCTATGGCTACACCTTC	CASSRDRIYGYTF
17	TRBV19	TRBJ1-2	TRBD1	.	TGTGCCAGTAGTACCTTGACAGGGGCAAGAAACAACTATGGCTACACCTTC	CASSTLTGARNNYGYTF
13	TRBV7-9	TRBJ1-5	.	.	TGTGCCAGCAGCTTGGCTGGAGATCAGCCCCAGCATTTT	CASSLAGDQPQHF
17	TRBV19	TRBJ1-1	.	.	TGTGCCAGTAGTACCCTTTTGGTGGGGGCCGGGGACACTGAAGCTTTCTTT	CASSTLLVGAGDTEAFF
12	TRBV7-8	TRBJ1-6	.	.	TGTGCCAGCAGCCCTGATAATTCACCCCTCCACTTT	CASSPDNSPLHF
14	TRBV6-5	TRBJ1-1	TRBD1	once	TGTGCCAGCAGCCCCCCGGCAGGGGGAACTGAAGCTTTCTTT	CASSPPAGGTEAFF
18	TRBV6-2/TRBV6-3	TRBJ2-6	TRBD1	.	TGTGCCAGCAGTTACTCAGGGACAGGACACTCTGGGGCCAACGTCCTGACTTTC	CASSYSGTGHSGANVLTF
13	TRBV5-8	TRBJ1-1	TRBD1	.	TGTGCCAGCAGCCGGGACAGAAACACTGAAGCTTTCTTT	CASSRDRNTEAFF
16	TRBV5-1	TRBJ1-2	TRBD1	.	TGCGCCAGCAGCTTGGCCACCGGGACAGGGGGCAATGGCTACACCTTC	CASSLATGTGGNGYTF
17	TRBV4-1	TRBJ2-7	.	.	TGCGCCAGCAGCCAAGGATATGGGGGAAGGGGGTCCTACGAGCAGTACTTC	CASSQGYGGRGSYEQYF
12	TRBV7-9	TRBJ2-2	.	.	TGTGCCAGCAGCCCCTCGGTCGCGGAGCTGTTTTTT	CASSPSVAELFF
14	TRBV6-5	TRBJ2-7	TRBD1	.	TGTGCCAGCAGCCCCACAGGGGGTCAACACGAGCAGTACTTC	CASSPTGGQHEQYF
14	TRBV6-5	TRBJ1-5	.	.	TGTGCCAGCACAGGGGAACCCAGCAATCAGCCCCAGCATTTT	CASTGEPSNQPQHF
14	TRBV6-5	TRBJ2-3	.	.	TGTGCCAGCAACATACTAGCCCGAGGGGATACGCAGTATTTT	CASNILARGDTQYF
13	TRBV6-1	TRBJ2-7	.	.	TGTGCCAGCAGTGAACTAGTAGCCTACGAGCAGTACTTC	CASSELVAYEQYF